The table lists the clone carrying this T cell receptor beta chain with a few counts. Its antigen is not identified. Vbeta (60) and Jbeta (13) primers were used in the PCR. Authors' data handling: An analysis performed later counted 75 million to 80 million unique TCR beta chains (around 9.9 million of them shared). Assay: immunoSEQ multiplex PCR; the TCRdb copy retains only in-frame clones and omits some. That table furnishes V, J and clone size, whereas the DNA furnished D and trimming. The sample consists of about 150,000 clones, about three quarters of them appearing once. The V end lost 2 bases, the J end lost 2 bases, and 7 bases lay between the germline ends. This CDR3 has 13 residues. Germline CDR1 SGHTA, CDR2 FQGTGA. The data originate from a study of cytomegalovirus exposure and HLA in healthy donors. Notes on the study in general: The study listed 164 cytomegalovirus-associated TCR beta chains. Prediction of most subjects' HLA-A and HLA-B alleles by TCR beta sequences was reportedly accurate.

Input material: PBMCs. This sequence joins TRBV7-3 and TRBJ2-7; D remains ambiguous. The clonotype was recovered from a man aged 35-49 years in good health and CMV-seropositive. This CDR3 is CASSLDKTYEQYF. The CDR3 region has the DNA TGTGCCAGCAGCTTAGACAAGACCTACGAGCAGTACTTC.